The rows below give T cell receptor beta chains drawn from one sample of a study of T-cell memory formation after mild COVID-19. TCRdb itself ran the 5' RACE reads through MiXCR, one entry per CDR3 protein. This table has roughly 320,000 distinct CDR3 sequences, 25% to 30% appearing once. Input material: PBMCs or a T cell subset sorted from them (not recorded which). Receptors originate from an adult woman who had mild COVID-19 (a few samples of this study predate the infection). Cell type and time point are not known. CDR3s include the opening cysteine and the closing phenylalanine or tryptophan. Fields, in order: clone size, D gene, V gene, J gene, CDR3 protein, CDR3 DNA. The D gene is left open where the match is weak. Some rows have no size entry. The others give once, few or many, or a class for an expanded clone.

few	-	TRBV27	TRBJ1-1	CASSLSVGRLNTEAFF	TGTGCCAGCAGTTTATCGGTCGGCAGACTGAACACTGAAGCTTTCTTT
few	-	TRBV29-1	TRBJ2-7	CSVERAGGSYEQYF	TGCAGCGTTGAGAGGGCAGGGGGGTCCTACGAGCAGTACTTC
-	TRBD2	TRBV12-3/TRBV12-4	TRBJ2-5	CASSFLGGEETQYF	TGTGCCAGCAGTTTTCTGGGGGGGGAAGAGACCCAGTACTTC
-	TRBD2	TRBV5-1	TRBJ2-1	CASSLDLGGGPNEQFF	TGCGCCAGCAGCTTGGATCTTGGGGGAGGGCCGAATGAGCAGTTCTTC
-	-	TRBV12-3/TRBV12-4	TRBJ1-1	CASSLGGWSRGAKDTEAFF	TGTGCCAGCAGTTTAGGGGGGTGGAGTCGAGGGGCTAAGGACACTGAAGCTTTCTTT
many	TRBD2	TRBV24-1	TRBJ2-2	CATTGTSGTGELFF	TGTGCCACGACCGGGACTAGCGGCACCGGGGAGCTGTTTTTT
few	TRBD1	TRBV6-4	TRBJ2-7	CASSLRQGNSYEQYF	TGTGCCAGCAGTCTTAGACAGGGTAATTCCTACGAGCAGTACTTC
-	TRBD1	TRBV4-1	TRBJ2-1	CASSPTGIRNNEQFF	TGCGCCAGCAGCCCGACAGGGATTCGGAACAATGAGCAGTTCTTC
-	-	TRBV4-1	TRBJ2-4	CASSQDVYRQLYF	TGCGCCAGCAGCCAAGACGTATACAGGCAATTGTACTTC
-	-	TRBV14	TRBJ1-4	CASSQDRRNEKLFF	TGTGCCAGCAGCCAAGACAGGAGGAATGAAAAACTGTTTTTT
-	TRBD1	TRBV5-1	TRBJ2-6	CASSLPGQGFSGANVLTF	TGCGCCAGCAGCTTACCGGGACAGGGATTCTCTGGGGCCAACGTCCTGACTTTC
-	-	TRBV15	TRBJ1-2	CATSSSATGNYGYTF	TGTGCCACCAGCAGTAGTGCTACAGGGAACTATGGCTACACCTTC
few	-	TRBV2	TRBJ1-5	CASSERVGQPQHF	TGTGCCAGCAGTGAGAGGGTTGGGCAGCCCCAGCATTTT
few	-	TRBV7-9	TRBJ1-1	CASSVRTEAFF	TGTGCCAGCAGCGTCCGCACTGAAGCTTTCTTT
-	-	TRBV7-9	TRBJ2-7	CASSHPRAGPYEQYF	TGTGCCAGCAGTCACCCCCGGGCCGGGCCCTACGAGCAGTACTTC
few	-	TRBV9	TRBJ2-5	CASSVGTTQETQYF	TGTGCCAGCAGCGTAGGGACTACTCAAGAGACCCAGTACTTC
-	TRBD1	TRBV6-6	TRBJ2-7	CASSYSTGDSYEQYF	TGTGCCAGCAGTTACTCGACAGGGGACTCCTACGAGCAGTACTTC
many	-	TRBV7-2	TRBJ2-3	CASSPLERRWDTQYF	TGTGCCAGCAGCCCCCTTGAAAGGAGGTGGGATACGCAGTATTTT
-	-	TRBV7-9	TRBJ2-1	CASSSTLTGPDYNEQFF	TGTGCCAGCAGCTCCACTCTGACAGGCCCGGATTACAATGAGCAGTTCTTC
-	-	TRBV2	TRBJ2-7	CASRDRGFPYEQYF	TGTGCCAGCAGGGACCGAGGCTTCCCCTACGAGCAGTACTTC
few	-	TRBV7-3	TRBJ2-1	CASSLIGGSTYNEQFF	TGTGCCAGCAGCTTAATAGGCGGTTCCACCTACAATGAGCAGTTCTTC
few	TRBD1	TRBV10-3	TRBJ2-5	CAISLTGGETQYF	TGTGCCATCAGTTTGACAGGGGGAGAGACCCAGTACTTC
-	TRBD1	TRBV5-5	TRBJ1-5	CASSLGGTGEAPQHF	TGTGCCAGCAGCTTGGGGGGCACAGGGGAAGCGCCCCAGCATTTT
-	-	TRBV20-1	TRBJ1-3	CSASRPSGNTIYF	TGCAGTGCCAGTCGGCCCTCTGGAAACACCATATATTTT
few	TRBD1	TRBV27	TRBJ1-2	CASWDSHTYGYTF	TGTGCCAGTTGGGACAGCCATACCTATGGCTACACCTTC